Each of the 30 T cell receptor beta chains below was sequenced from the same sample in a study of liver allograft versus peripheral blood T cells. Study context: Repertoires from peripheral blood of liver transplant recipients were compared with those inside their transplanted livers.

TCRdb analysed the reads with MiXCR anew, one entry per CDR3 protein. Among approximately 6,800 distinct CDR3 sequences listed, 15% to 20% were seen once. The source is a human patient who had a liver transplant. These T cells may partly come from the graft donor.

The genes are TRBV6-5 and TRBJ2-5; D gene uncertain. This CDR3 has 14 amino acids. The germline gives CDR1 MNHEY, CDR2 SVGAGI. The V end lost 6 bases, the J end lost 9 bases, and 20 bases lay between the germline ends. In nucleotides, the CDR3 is TGTGCCAGCAGCCCCTGGGCAGCCGGCATGGCCCAGTACTTC. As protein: CASSPWAAGMAQYF.

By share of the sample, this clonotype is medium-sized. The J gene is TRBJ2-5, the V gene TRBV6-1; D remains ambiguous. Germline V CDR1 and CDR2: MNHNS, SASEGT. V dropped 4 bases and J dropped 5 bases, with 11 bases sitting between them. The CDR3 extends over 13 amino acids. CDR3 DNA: TGTGCCAGCAGTGTCCGGCCCGGGGAGACCCAGTACTTC. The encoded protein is CASSVRPGETQYF.

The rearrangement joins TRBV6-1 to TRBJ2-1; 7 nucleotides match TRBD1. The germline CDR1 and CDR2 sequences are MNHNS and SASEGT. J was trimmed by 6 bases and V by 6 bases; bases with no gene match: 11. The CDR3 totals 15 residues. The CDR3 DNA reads TGTGCCAGCAGGTTCCTCGCCGGGACAGTCAATGAGCAGTTCTTC. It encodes CASRFLAGTVNEQFF.

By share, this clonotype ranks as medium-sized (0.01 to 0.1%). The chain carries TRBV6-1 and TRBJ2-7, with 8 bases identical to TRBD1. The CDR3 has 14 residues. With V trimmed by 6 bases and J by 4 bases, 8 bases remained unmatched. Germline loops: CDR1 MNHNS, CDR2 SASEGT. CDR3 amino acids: CASSKTGARYEQYF. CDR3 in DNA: TGTGCCAGCAGCAAGACAGGGGCGAGATACGAGCAGTACTTC.

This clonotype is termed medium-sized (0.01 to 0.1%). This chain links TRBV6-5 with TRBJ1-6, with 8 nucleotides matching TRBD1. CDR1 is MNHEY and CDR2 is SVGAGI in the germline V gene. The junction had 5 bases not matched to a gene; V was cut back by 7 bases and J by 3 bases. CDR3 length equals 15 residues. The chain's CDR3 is CASTIQGGYNSPLHF. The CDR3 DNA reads TGTGCCAGCACCATACAGGGGGGCTATAATTCACCCCTCCACTTT.

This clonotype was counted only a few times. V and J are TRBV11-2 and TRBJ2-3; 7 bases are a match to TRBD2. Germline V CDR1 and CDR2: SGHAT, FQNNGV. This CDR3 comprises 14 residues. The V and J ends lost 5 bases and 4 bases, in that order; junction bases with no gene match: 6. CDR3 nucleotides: TGTGCCAGCAGCCCCCCCGGACTAGCAGATACGCAGTATTTT. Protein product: CASSPPGLADTQYF.

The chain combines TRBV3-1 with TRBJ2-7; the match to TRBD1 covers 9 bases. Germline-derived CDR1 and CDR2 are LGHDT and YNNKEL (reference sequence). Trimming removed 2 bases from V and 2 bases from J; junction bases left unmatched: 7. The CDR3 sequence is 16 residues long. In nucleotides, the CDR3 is TGTGCCAGCAGCCAAAATAGGGACAGGGTGGCCTACGAGCAGTACTTC. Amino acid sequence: CASSQNRDRVAYEQYF.

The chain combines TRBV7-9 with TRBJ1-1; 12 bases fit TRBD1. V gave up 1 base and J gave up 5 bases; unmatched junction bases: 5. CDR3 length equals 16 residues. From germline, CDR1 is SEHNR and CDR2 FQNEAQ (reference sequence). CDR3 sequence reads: CASSLDGTGGGTEAFF. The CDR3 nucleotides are TGTGCCAGCAGCTTAGATGGGACAGGGGGCGGGACTGAAGCTTTCTTT. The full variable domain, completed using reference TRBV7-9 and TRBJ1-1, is DTGVSQNPRHKITKRGQNVTFRCDPISEHNRLYWYRQTLGQGPEFLTYFQNEAQLEKSRLLSDRFSAERPKGSFSTLEIQRTEQGDSAMYLCASSLDGTGGGTEAFFGQGTRLTVV.

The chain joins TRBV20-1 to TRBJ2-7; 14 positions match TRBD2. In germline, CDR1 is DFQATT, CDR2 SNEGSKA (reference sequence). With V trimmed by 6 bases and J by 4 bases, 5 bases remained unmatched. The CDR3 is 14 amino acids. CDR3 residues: CSAPGTSGRYEQYF. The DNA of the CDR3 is TGCAGTGCCCCTGGGACTAGCGGGAGATACGAGCAGTACTTC.

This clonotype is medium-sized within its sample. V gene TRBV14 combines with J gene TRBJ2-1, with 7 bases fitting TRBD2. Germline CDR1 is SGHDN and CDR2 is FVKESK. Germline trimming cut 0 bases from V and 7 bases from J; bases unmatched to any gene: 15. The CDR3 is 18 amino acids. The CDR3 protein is CASSQDLVAGPNWNEQFF. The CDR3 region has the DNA TGTGCCAGCAGCCAAGATTTGGTAGCGGGCCCAAATTGGAATGAGCAGTTCTTC.

The CDR3 reads CASSPGQNYNEQFF. The CDR3 DNA sequence: TGTGCCAGCAGCCCGGGACAAAACTACAATGAGCAGTTCTTC. J is TRBJ2-1 and V is TRBV7-3; the D gene is possibly TRBD1 (6 bases). V was trimmed by 5 bases and J by 3 bases, leaving 11 bases between them. Germline values: CDR1 SGHTA, CDR2 FQGTGA. The CDR3 covers 14 residues.

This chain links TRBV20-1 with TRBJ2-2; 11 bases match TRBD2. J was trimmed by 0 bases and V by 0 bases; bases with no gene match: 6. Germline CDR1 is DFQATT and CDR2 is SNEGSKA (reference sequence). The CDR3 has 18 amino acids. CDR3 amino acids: CSARDLLAGASNTGELFF. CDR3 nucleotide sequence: TGCAGTGCTAGAGATCTACTAGCGGGAGCTTCGAACACCGGGGAGCTGTTTTTT.

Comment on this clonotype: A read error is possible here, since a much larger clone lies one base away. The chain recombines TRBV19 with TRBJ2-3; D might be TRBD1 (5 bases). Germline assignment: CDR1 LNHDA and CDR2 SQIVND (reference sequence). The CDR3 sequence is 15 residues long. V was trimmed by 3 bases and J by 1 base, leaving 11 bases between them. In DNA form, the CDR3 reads TGTGCCAGTAGTATCGGTGAAGGGGGCACAGATACGCAGTATTTT. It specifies CASSIGEGGTDTQYF.

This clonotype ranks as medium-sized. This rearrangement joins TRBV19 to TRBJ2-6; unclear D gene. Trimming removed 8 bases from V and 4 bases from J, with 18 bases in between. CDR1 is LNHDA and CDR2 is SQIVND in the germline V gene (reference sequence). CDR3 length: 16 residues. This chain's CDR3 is CASGSGQVAGANVLTF. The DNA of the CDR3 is TGTGCCAGTGGTTCGGGTCAGGTTGCGGGGGCCAACGTCCTGACTTTC.

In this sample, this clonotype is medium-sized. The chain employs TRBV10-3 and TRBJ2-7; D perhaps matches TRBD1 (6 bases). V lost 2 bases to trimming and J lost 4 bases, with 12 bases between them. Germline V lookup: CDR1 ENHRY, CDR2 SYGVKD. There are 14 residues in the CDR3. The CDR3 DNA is TGTGCCATCAGTGAGCTCAGGGGTGGTTACGAGCAGTACTTC. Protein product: CAISELRGGYEQYF.

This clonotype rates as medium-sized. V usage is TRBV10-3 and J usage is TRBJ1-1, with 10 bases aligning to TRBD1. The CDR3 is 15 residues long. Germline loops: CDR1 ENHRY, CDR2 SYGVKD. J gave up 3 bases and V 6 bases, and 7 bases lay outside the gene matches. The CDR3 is CAIRRQGTGDTEAFF. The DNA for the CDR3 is TGTGCCATCAGGAGACAAGGGACAGGGGACACTGAAGCTTTCTTT.

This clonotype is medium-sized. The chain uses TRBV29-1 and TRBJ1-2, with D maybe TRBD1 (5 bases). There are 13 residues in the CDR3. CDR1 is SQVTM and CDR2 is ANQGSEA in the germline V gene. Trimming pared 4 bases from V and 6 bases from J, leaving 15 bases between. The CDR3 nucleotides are TGCAGCGTTGCCCGGGGCTGGCCGGATGGCTACACCTTC. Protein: CSVARGWPDGYTF. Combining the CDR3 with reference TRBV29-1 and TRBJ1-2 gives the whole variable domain SAVISQKPSRDICQRGTSLTIQCQVDSQVTMMFWYRQQPGQSLTLIATANQGSEATYESGFVIDKFPISRPNLTFSTLTVSNMSPEDSSIYLCSVARGWPDGYTFGSGTRLTVV.

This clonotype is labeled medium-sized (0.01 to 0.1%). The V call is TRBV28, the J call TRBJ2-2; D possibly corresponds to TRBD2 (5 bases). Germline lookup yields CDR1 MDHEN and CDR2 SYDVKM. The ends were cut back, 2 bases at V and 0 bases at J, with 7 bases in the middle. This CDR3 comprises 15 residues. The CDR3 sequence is CASSLAGANTGELFF. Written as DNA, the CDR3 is TGTGCCAGCAGTTTAGCGGGTGCGAACACCGGGGAGCTGTTTTTT.

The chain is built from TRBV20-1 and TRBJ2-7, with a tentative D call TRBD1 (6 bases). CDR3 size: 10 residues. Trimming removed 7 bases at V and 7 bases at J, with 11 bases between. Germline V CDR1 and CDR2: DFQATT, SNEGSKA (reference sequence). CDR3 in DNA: TGCAGTGTGGGGGCTGGGGAGCAGTACTTC. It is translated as CSVGAGEQYF.

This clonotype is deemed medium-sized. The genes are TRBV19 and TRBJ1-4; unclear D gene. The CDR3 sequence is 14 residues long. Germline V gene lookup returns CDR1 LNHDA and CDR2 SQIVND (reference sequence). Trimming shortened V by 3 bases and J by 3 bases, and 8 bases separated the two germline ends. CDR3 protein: CASSMRAANEKLFF. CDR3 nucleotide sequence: TGTGCCAGTAGTATGAGGGCCGCTAATGAAAAACTGTTTTTT.

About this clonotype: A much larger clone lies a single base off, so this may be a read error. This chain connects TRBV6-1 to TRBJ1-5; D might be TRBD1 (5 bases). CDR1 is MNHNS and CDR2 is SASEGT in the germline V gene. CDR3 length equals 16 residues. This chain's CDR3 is CGSSEAITGSNQPQHF. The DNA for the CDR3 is TGTGGCAGCAGTGAAGCTATTACAGGTAGCAATCAGCCCCAGCATTTT.

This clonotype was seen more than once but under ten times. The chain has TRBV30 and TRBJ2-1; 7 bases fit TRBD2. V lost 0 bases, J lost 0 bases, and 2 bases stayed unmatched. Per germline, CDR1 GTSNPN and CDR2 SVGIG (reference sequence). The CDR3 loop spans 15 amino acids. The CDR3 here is CAWSVTGGSYNEQFF. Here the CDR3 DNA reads TGTGCCTGGAGTGTAACGGGGGGCTCCTACAATGAGCAGTTCTTC.

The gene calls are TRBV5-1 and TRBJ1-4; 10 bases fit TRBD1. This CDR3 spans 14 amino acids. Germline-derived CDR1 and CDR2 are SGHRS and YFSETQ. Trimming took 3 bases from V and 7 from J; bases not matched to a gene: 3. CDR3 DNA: TGCGCCAGCAGCTGGGACAGGGGTAGTGAAAAACTGTTTTTT. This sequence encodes CASSWDRGSEKLFF.

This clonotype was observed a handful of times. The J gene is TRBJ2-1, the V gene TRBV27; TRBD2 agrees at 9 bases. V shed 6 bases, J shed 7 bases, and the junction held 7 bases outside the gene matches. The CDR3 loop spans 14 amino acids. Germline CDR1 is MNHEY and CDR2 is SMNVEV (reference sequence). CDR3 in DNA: TGTGCCAGCAGGGGCGGGAGGGCCGGGAATGAGCAGTTCTTC. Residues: CASRGGRAGNEQFF.

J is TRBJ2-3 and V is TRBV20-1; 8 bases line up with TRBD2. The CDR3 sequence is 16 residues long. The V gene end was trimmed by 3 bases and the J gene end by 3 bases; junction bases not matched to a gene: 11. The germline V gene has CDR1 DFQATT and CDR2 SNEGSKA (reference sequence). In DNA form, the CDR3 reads TGCAGTGCTAGTAAGATTCGCAGCGGGGGAACAGATACGCAGTATTTT. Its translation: CSASKIRSGGTDTQYF.

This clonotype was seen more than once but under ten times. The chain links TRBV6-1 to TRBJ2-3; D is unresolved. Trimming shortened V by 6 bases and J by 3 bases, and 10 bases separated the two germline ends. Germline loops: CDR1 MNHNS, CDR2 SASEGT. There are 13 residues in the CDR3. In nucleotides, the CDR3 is TGTGCCAGCAGGGCGGCCGGGACAGATACGCAGTATTTT. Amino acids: CASRAAGTDTQYF.

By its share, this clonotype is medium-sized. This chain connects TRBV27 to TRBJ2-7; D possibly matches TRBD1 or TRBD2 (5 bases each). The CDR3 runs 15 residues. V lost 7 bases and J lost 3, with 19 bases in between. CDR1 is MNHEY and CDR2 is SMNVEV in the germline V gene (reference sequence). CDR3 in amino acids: CASTTRGENHYEQYF. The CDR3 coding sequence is TGTGCCAGCACCACCCGGGGCGAAAATCACTACGAGCAGTACTTC.

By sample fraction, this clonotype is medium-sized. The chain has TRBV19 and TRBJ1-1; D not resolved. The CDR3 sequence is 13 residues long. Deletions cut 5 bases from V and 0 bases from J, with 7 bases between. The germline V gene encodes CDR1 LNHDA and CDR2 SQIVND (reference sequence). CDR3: CASSQGVNTEAFF. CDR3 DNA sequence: TGTGCCAGTAGTCAAGGAGTGAACACTGAAGCTTTCTTT.

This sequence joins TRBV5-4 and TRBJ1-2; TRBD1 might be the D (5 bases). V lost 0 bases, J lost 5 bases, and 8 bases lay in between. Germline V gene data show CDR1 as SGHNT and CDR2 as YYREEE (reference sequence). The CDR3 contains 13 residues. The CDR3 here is CASSLGGAYGYTF. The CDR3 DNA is TGTGCCAGCAGCTTGGGAGGGGCGTATGGCTACACCTTC.

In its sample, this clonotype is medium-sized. The CDR3 protein is CSSGTVYEQYF. CDR3 bases: TGCAGTTCCGGGACAGTCTACGAGCAGTACTTC. The genes are TRBV29-1 and TRBJ2-7, with 7 nucleotides matching TRBD1. Germline assignment: CDR1 SQVTM and CDR2 ANQGSEA. The length of the CDR3 is 11 residues.